This entry concerns a single T cell receptor beta chain. Its antigen remains unidentified. The entry originates in a study of beta chain features in type 1 diabetes. The trim removed 4 bases at V and 9 bases at J, leaving 9 bases unmatched. The CDR3 length is 12 residues. Germline V gives CDR1 SQVTM, CDR2 ANQGSEA. Study-wide findings and caveats: In comparison with healthy donors, patients had naive, central memory and Treg TCRB repertoires that appeared more similar. The study found fewer insertions and more deletions at VDJ junctions in type 1 diabetes patients.

The whole isolated RNA underwent reverse transcription, so sequencing captured expressed TCRB transcripts. Sequencing of naive, central memory and regulatory T cell samples gave an average of around 3.8 million reads. Sequencing used immunoSEQ multiplex PCR; TCRdb keeps in-frame clones, though not all of them. The data contain 400,000 to 450,000 clones, around 13% of them singletons. The sample was naive CD4+ T cells from blood. This receptor was identified in a man under 40 in good health. V usage is TRBV29-1 and J usage is TRBJ2-7, with 7 bases matching TRBD1. This CDR3 reads CSVGDRVSLQYF. For the CDR3, the DNA is TGCAGCGTTGGGGACAGAGTTTCCCTGCAGTACTTC.